Included here is one T cell receptor beta chain sequence, with context. Its target is not known. The trim removed 6 bases at V and 5 bases at J, leaving 13 bases unmatched. Germline CDR1 is MNHEY and CDR2 is SMNVEV (reference sequence). There are 16 residues in the CDR3. Amplification of TCR beta CDR3 regions was performed using RNA transcripts as template. A first-round RT-PCR of the TCR CDR3 used the HTBI primer set. TCRdb independently ran MiXCR on the multiplex PCR reads; one entry per CDR3 protein. The sample carries 600,000 to 700,000 distinct CDR3 sequences, about 15% recorded once. Cells are PBMCs isolated from about 10 ml of fresh blood. The data belong to a study of T cells in Graves' hyperthyroidism and ophthalmopathy. Across the study: Peripheral blood draws took place at initial diagnosis, ahead of any treatment.

General study points: By a 13 V-J model, ophthalmopathy was set apart from stable hyperthyroidism. In the blood, most expanded thyroid clonotypes above 0.001 appeared as well.

The sequencing input was blood. The sequence was obtained from a woman between 40 and 55 years old with Graves' ophthalmopathy. This chain uses TRBV27 with TRBJ2-5; 9 bases match TRBD1. CDR3 loop: CASRMGTGMFRETQYF. CDR3 DNA: TGTGCCAGCAGAATGGGGACAGGGATGTTTAGGGAGACCCAGTACTTC.